This T cell receptor (beta chain) was obtained from a study of cytomegalovirus exposure and HLA in healthy donors. Germline V lookup: CDR1 SEHNR, CDR2 FQNEAQ (reference sequence). The J segment lost 4 bases and the V segment lost 1 base, leaving 1 base of the junction unmatched. This CDR3 comprises 15 residues. Notes on the study in general: Analyzed later, most CMV-associated TCR beta chains appeared HLA-restricted. The authors listed 150 or so TCR beta chains as cytomegalovirus-associated.

The PCR contained 60 Vbeta and 13 Jbeta primers. Some clones are missing from TCRdb's copy, which holds only in-frame ones; the method was immunoSEQ multiplex PCR. The sample records 100,000 to 150,000 clones, about four fifths being singletons. On this clone itself: The antigen is unknown. This sample also contains other DNA sequences that code for the same CDR3.

All donors participated as healthy donors of bone marrow. This receptor was taken from a woman in her forties or fifties in good health and CMV-seropositive. Sequencing was carried out using PBMCs. The chain couples TRBV7-9 to TRBJ1-5; 10 bases align to TRBD1. The CDR3 loop is CASSLGTGGNQPQHF. As DNA, the CDR3 is TGTGCCAGCAGCTTAGGGACAGGGGGAAATCAGCCCCAGCATTTT.